Each of the 28 T cell receptor beta chains below was sequenced from the same sample in a study of human T cells and chemical hapten exposure. Time point noted: pre-sensitization, week 0. Treatment in this sample: therapeutic diphenylcyclopropenone sensitization with weekly scalp DPC. TCRdb itself ran the RACE reads through MiXCR, one entry per CDR3 protein. The table shows some 70,000 distinct CDR3 sequences, with about 10% occurring only once. Specimen: whole blood, collected in connection with sensitization to the hapten diphenylcyclopropenone (DPC). The receptors originated from a woman aged 45-65 years with alopecia areata. Some clones in this sample may be carry-over from other donors' samples.

This clonotype has a handful of counts. V usage is TRBV5-1 and J usage is TRBJ1-4; 9 bases line up with TRBD1. V was pared by 4 bases and J by 6 bases, with 7 bases of the junction left unmatched. The CDR3 has 15 residues. The germline CDR1 and CDR2 sequences are SGHRS and YFSETQ. CDR3: CASSTTGGAYEKLFF. CDR3 nucleotide sequence: TGCGCCAGCAGCACTACAGGGGGCGCATATGAAAAACTGTTTTTT.

The chain has TRBV6-6 and TRBJ2-3; weak D call: TRBD2 (5 bases). Per the germline V gene, CDR1 is MNHNY and CDR2 is SVGAGI (reference sequence). The CDR3 has 15 residues. V dropped 0 bases and J dropped 6 bases, with 13 bases sitting between them. CDR3 DNA: TGTGCCAGCAGTTACTCTTCGAGTAGGGAGGATACGCAGTATTTT. Protein: CASSYSSSREDTQYF.

This clonotype was detected many times. V gene TRBV7-8 combines with J gene TRBJ2-1; D gene unclear. Germline V lookup: CDR1 SGHVS, CDR2 FQNEAQ. The CDR3 runs 13 residues. Trimming stripped 5 bases from V and 5 bases from J, with 10 bases between. The CDR3 spells CASSKVRDNEQFF. The CDR3 DNA follows: TGTGCCAGCAGCAAGGTCAGAGACAATGAGCAGTTCTTC.

The table lists this clonotype with many counts. The V and J genes are TRBV29-1 and TRBJ2-3; D is undetermined. V was pared by 4 bases and J by 5 bases, with 10 bases between. This CDR3 contains 12 residues. The germline gives CDR1 SQVTM, CDR2 ANQGSEA. The CDR3 DNA reads as TGCAGCGTTGTTAGTGGCGGAGATACGCAGTATTTT. Translation: CSVVSGGDTQYF.

The chain is built from TRBV6-4 and TRBJ2-1; 16 positions match TRBD2. Trimming removed 6 bases from V and 11 bases from J; junction bases left unmatched: 1. This CDR3 is built from 13 residues. The germline V gene encodes CDR1 MRHNA and CDR2 SNTAGT. CDR3: CASRGLAGGKQFF. CDR3 coding DNA: TGTGCCAGCAGGGGACTAGCGGGAGGGAAGCAGTTCTTC.

The chain combines TRBV29-1 with TRBJ1-4; no clear D. V was cut by 4 bases and J by 5 bases, with 5 bases left in between. There are 11 residues in the CDR3. Per the germline V gene, CDR1 is SQVTM and CDR2 is ANQGSEA. The DNA of the CDR3 is TGCAGCGTTGGACAAAATGAAAAACTGTTTTTT. Protein product: CSVGQNEKLFF.

The chain links TRBV7-2 to TRBJ2-7; tentative D call: TRBD1 (6 bases). Trimming cost V 5 bases and J 5 bases, with 22 bases left between them. Germline V CDR1 and CDR2: SGHTA, FQGNSA. There are 16 residues in the CDR3. The CDR3 DNA reads as TGTGCCAGCAGCCCCTCCCTGGACAGAGTGCTACACGAGCAGTACTTC. Encoded protein: CASSPSLDRVLHEQYF.

As concerns this clonotype: Sequence at one end of the junction differs from germline and may be a read error. The chain is built from TRBV6-2 or TRBV6-3 and TRBJ1-1, with D maybe TRBD1 (6 bases). The CDR3 is 15 residues long. Germline CDR1 is MNHEY and CDR2 is SVGEGT. CDR3: CASTYRGGGMGEAFF. CDR3 coding DNA: TGTGCCAGCACTTACCGCGGAGGGGGAATGGGTGAAGCTTTCTTT.

In the case of this clonotype: A clone one base away is much larger, so this may be a read error. The chain links TRBV20-1 to TRBJ1-4; D is unresolved. The V end was cut by 1 base, the J end by 8 bases, with 14 bases between. Germline V gene sequence: CDR1 DFQATT, CDR2 SNEGSKA (reference sequence). There are 14 residues in the CDR3. CDR3 amino acids: CSARVRRLGEKLFF. CDR3 sequence (DNA): TGCAGTGCTAGAGTCAGACGGCTTGGGGAAAAACTGTTTTTT.

The rearrangement links TRBV10-3 to TRBJ1-2; D is undetermined. This CDR3 has 12 residues. V lost 10 bases, J lost 6 bases, and 15 bases lay in between. Germline CDR1 reads ENHRY; CDR2 reads SYGVKD. The CDR3 protein is CATSPLTNGYTF. CDR3 nucleotide sequence: TGTGCCACAAGCCCCCTGACAAATGGCTACACCTTC.

In its sample, this clonotype was seen a few times. The V and J genes are TRBV29-1 and TRBJ2-1, with TRBD2 matching 8 bases. From germline, CDR1 is SQVTM and CDR2 ANQGSEA. The CDR3 loop spans 15 amino acids. Germline trimming cut 4 bases from V and 2 bases from J; bases unmatched to any gene: 7. DNA of the CDR3: TGCAGCGTTGGTCTTGCGGGAGGCCCCTACAATGAGCAGTTCTTC. Its protein is CSVGLAGGPYNEQFF.

The rearrangement joins TRBV6-1 to TRBJ2-3, with 12 bases identical to TRBD2. Germline CDR1 reads MNHNS; CDR2 reads SASEGT. The V gene end was trimmed by 9 bases and the J gene end by 2 bases; junction bases not matched to a gene: 9. CDR3 size: 16 residues. The CDR3 spells CASTSGRRGATDTQYF. The DNA for the CDR3 is TGTGCCAGTACTAGCGGGAGGAGGGGGGCCACAGATACGCAGTATTTT.

In this sample, this clonotype turned up a few times. The chain has TRBV14 and TRBJ1-2; D unclear. This CDR3 is built from 17 residues. The germline V and J ends were trimmed by 4 bases and 4 bases, with 22 bases remaining between them. CDR1 SGHDN and CDR2 FVKESK come from the germline V gene. As DNA, the CDR3 is TGTGCCAGCAGCCCGGTAGGAGACACCCCGCGCGGCTATGGCTACACCTTC. Translating gives CASSPVGDTPRGYGYTF.

Ten or more counts support this clonotype. The J gene is TRBJ2-1, the V gene TRBV20-1; TRBD2 matches at 9 bases. The junction had 15 bases not matched to a gene; V was cut back by 5 bases and J by 7 bases. Germline values: CDR1 DFQATT, CDR2 SNEGSKA (reference sequence). The CDR3 spans 16 residues. This CDR3 reads CSASPLAGGPLNEQFF. The CDR3 DNA sequence: TGCAGTGCTTCCCCTTTGGCGGGGGGGCCGTTGAATGAGCAGTTCTTC.

There are a few counts of this clonotype. The chain is built from TRBV18 and TRBJ1-1, with 7 bases aligning to TRBD1. CDR1 is KGHSH and CDR2 is LQKENI in the germline V gene. V shed 5 bases, J shed 2 bases, and the junction held 8 bases outside the gene matches. The CDR3 spans 15 residues. This CDR3 reads CASSATGTDNTEAFF. CDR3 DNA: TGTGCCAGCTCAGCTACCGGGACAGACAACACTGAAGCTTTCTTT.

The table lists this clonotype with many counts. This rearrangement joins TRBV4-2 to TRBJ1-2; TRBD1 agrees at 7 bases. Per the germline V gene, CDR1 is LGHNA and CDR2 is YNFKEQ. The V and J ends lost 2 bases and 0 bases, in that order; junction bases with no gene match: 6. The CDR3 consists of 16 residues. The CDR3 region is CASSQSRDRANYGYTF. CDR3 nucleotide sequence: TGTGCCAGCAGCCAATCTAGGGACAGAGCTAACTATGGCTACACCTTC.

The chain joins TRBV10-2 to TRBJ2-1; D might be TRBD1 (6 bases). V was shortened by 10 bases and J by 3 bases, with 10 bases between the two germline ends. CDR1 is WSHSY and CDR2 is SAAADI in the germline V gene. The CDR3 extends over 12 amino acids. CDR3 sequence (DNA): TGCGCCACCCAGGACAGCTACAATGAGCAGTTCTTC. Encoded protein: CATQDSYNEQFF.

A note on this clonotype: This CDR3 is missing its conserved last phenylalanine or tryptophan, likely due to a read error. The chain joins TRBV18 to TRBJ1-1; D not certain. This CDR3 is 15 amino acids long. Trimming left V 6 bases short and J 3 bases short, with 17 bases between. Germline CDR1 reads KGHSH; CDR2 reads LQKENI. The CDR3 here is CASSTTRFGDTEAFL. For the CDR3, the DNA is TGTGCCAGCTCCACCACCCGCTTTGGGGACACTGAAGCTTTCCTT.

This clonotype was counted only a few times. The chain is built from TRBV10-3 and TRBJ2-3; 13 bases match TRBD2. Trimming removed 6 bases from V and 3 bases from J; junction bases left unmatched: 3. CDR1 is ENHRY, CDR2 SYGVKD, per germline. CDR3 size: 15 residues. This chain's CDR3 is CAIRSTSGGTDTQYF. The CDR3 DNA follows: TGTGCCATCAGGTCGACTAGCGGGGGGACAGATACGCAGTATTTT.

This clonotype has a handful of counts. V is TRBV5-1 and J is TRBJ2-2, with 10 bases fitting TRBD2. The CDR3 sequence is 17 residues long. V lost 0 bases to trimming and J lost 2 bases; unmatched junction nucleotides: 4. The germline V gene has CDR1 SGHRS and CDR2 YFSETQ. The CDR3 nucleotides are TGCGCCAGCAGCTTGGCCTGGACTAGCGGTAACACCGGGGAGCTGTTTTTT. The encoded protein is CASSLAWTSGNTGELFF.

A remark on this clonotype: Possible read error: a much larger clone is one base away. The conserved phenylalanine or tryptophan normally closing the CDR3 is absent here, so this likely arose from a read error. The chain uses TRBV27 and TRBJ2-3; the D gene is possibly TRBD1 (6 bases). CDR1 is MNHEY, CDR2 SMNVEV, per germline (reference sequence). Trimming pared 3 bases from V and 5 bases from J, leaving 9 bases between. The CDR3 is 13 amino acids. CDR3 nucleotide sequence: TGTGCCAGCAGTTTGCTAGGGGGAGATACGCAGTATTCT. This translates into CASSLLGGDTQYS.

This clonotype was counted many times. The rearrangement links TRBV3-1 to TRBJ2-7; D gene ambiguous. Germline CDR1 LGHDT, CDR2 YNNKEL (reference sequence). V was pared by 3 bases and J by 2 bases, with 11 bases between. There are 14 residues in the CDR3. This chain's CDR3 is CASSQEWWAYEQYF. In nucleotides, the CDR3 is TGTGCCAGCAGCCAGGAATGGTGGGCCTACGAGCAGTACTTC.

The chain joins TRBV5-1 to TRBJ2-1, with D maybe TRBD1 (5 bases). Germline lookup yields CDR1 SGHRS and CDR2 YFSETQ. V dropped 0 bases and J dropped 3 bases, with 13 bases sitting between them. The CDR3 has 16 residues. The CDR3 loop is CASSLEGEGFYNEQFF. The CDR3 DNA reads as TGCGCCAGCAGCTTGGAAGGGGAAGGCTTCTACAATGAGCAGTTCTTC.

This clonotype was counted once. The rearrangement links TRBV11-2 to TRBJ2-7, with D perhaps being TRBD1 or TRBD2 (5 bases each). CDR3 length: 16 residues. In germline, CDR1 is SGHAT, CDR2 FQNNGV. Trimming shortened V by 3 bases and J by 1 base, and 16 bases separated the two germline ends. CDR3 nucleotides: TGTGCCAGCAGCTTGGCCGGGACCGTCCCGTCCTACGAGCAGTACTTC. The encoded protein is CASSLAGTVPSYEQYF.

Only a few counts were recorded for this clonotype. This rearrangement joins TRBV25-1 to TRBJ1-5, with 8 bases that match TRBD1. This CDR3 comprises 15 residues. Germline V gene data show CDR1 as MGHDK and CDR2 as SYGVNS. The V and J ends lost 6 bases and 6 bases, in that order; junction bases with no gene match: 10. CDR3 loop: CASSKGQGASQPQHF. The CDR3 DNA reads TGTGCCAGCAGCAAGGGGCAGGGGGCTTCTCAGCCCCAGCATTTT.

This clonotype was counted only a few times. The rearrangement links TRBV7-3 to TRBJ2-2, with 11 bases fitting TRBD2. The junction had 8 bases not matched to a gene; V was cut back by 5 bases and J by 9 bases. CDR1 and CDR2 from the germline V gene are SGHTA and FQGTGA. The CDR3 runs 15 residues. DNA of the CDR3: TGTGCCAGCAGCCGAGGGACTAGCGGTCCCCGGGAGCTGTTTTTT. It translates to CASSRGTSGPRELFF. Based on the CDR3 plus reference TRBV7-3 and TRBJ2-2, the full variable domain is GAGVSQTPSNKVTEKGKYVELRCDPISGHTALYWYRQSLGQGPEFLIYFQGTGAADDSGLPNDRFFAVRPEGSVSTLKIQRTERGDSAVYLCASSRGTSGPRELFFGEGSRLTVL.

This clonotype was seen ten or more times. The V and J genes are TRBV5-1 and TRBJ2-5, with TRBD1 as a possible D gene (5 bases). Trimming removed 3 bases from V and 3 bases from J, with 9 bases in between. Germline lookup yields CDR1 SGHRS and CDR2 YFSETQ. The CDR3 length is 13 residues. Written as DNA, the CDR3 is TGCGCCAGCAGCTCTCGCAGGGAAGAGACCCAGTACTTC. Translated: CASSSRREETQYF.

This clonotype has at least ten counts. This rearrangement joins TRBV7-6 to TRBJ1-1; 9 positions agree with TRBD1. J gave up 4 bases and V 3 bases, and 6 bases lay outside the gene matches. The CDR3 is 15 amino acids. CDR1 is SGHVS, CDR2 FNYEAQ, per germline. CDR3 in amino acids: CASSFGQGRGTEAFF. In DNA form, the CDR3 reads TGTGCCAGCAGCTTCGGACAGGGGAGGGGCACTGAAGCTTTCTTT.